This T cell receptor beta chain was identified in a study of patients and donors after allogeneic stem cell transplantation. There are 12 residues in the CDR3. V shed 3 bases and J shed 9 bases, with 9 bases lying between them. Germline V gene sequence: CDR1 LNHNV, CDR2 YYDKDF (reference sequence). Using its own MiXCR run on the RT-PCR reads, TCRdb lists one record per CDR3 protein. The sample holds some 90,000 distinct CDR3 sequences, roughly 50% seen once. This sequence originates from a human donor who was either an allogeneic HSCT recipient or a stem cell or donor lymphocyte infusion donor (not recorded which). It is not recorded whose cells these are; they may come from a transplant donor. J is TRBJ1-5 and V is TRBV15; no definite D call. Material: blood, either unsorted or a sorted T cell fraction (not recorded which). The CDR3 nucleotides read TGTGCCACCAGCAGGCCCGAGTGGCCCCAGCATTTT. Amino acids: CATSRPEWPQHF.